These T cell receptor beta chains were read from a single sample in a study of shared clonotypes between healthy human individuals. Clones were sequenced by immunoSEQ multiplex PCR, and TCRdb holds only the in-frame ones, with some missing. The table records roughly 2.6 million clones, roughly 92% of them present only once. The specimen was naive CD4+ T cells sorted from blood. All receptors derive from a man aged 18 to 30 in good health. The CDR3 runs from the conserved cysteine through the conserved F or W. The D gene is left open where the match is weak. Size is omitted from some rows. Given values are once, few, many or a class for expanded clones.

cdr3_length	clone_size	d_call	v_call	j_call	cdr3_aa	cdr3_nt
16	-	TRBD1	TRBV27	TRBJ1-4	CASSQLPGQGNEKLFF	TGTGCCAGCAGTCAACTGCCGGGACAGGGCAATGAAAAACTGTTTTTT
13	once	TRBD1	TRBV18	TRBJ2-5	CASSSPGQETQYF	TGTGCCAGCTCATCACCGGGACAGGAGACCCAGTACTTC
13	-	-	TRBV18	TRBJ2-5	CASSPDLQETQYF	TGTGCCAGCTCACCGGATCTCCAAGAGACCCAGTACTTC
15	-	TRBD1	TRBV19	TRBJ1-1	CASSGPGTVNTEAFF	TGTGCCAGTAGTGGGCCCGGGACAGTGAACACTGAAGCTTTCTTT
14	-	-	TRBV18	TRBJ1-2	CASSPNNGGVGYTF	TGTGCCAGCTCACCTAACAATGGGGGAGTTGGCTACACCTTC
14	-	TRBD1	TRBV6-5	TRBJ2-7	CASTRDRGSYEQYF	TGTGCCAGCACCCGGGACAGGGGATCCTACGAGCAGTACTTC
16	-	TRBD2	TRBV30	TRBJ2-3	CAWTNGAGLTSDTQYF	TGTGCCTGGACGAACGGAGCGGGGTTAACGTCAGATACGCAGTATTTT
14	-	-	TRBV10-3	TRBJ2-7	CAISEYRSGYEQYF	TGTGCCATCAGTGAGTACAGGTCGGGCTACGAGCAGTACTTC
15	-	TRBD1	TRBV7-8	TRBJ1-6	CASSLTGNYNSPLHF	TGTGCCAGCAGCTTGACAGGGAACTATAATTCACCCCTCCACTTT
13	-	-	TRBV27	TRBJ1-1	CASSFRGSTEAFF	TGTGCCAGCAGTTTCCGGGGGTCCACTGAAGCTTTCTTT
17	-	-	TRBV10-3	TRBJ1-3	CAISDAPDKGSGNTIYF	TGTGCCATCAGTGATGCCCCTGACAAAGGGTCTGGAAACACCATATATTTT
14	-	-	TRBV11-2	TRBJ1-4	CASSFGGGMEKLFF	TGTGCCAGCAGCTTTGGGGGGGGTATGGAAAAACTGTTTTTT
14	-	-	TRBV5-1	TRBJ2-7	CASSLRRDSYEQYF	TGCGCCAGCAGCTTGAGGCGGGACTCCTACGAGCAGTACTTC
12	-	-	TRBV19	TRBJ2-5	CASSSGQETQYF	TGTGCCAGTAGTTCCGGGCAAGAGACCCAGTACTTC
15	once	TRBD1	TRBV6-1	TRBJ1-4	CASSEATGGSGELFF	TGTGCCAGCAGTGAAGCTACAGGGGGAAGCGGAGAACTGTTTTTT
15	-	-	TRBV30	TRBJ2-6	CAWIKNGGFRNVLTF	TGTGCCTGGATAAAAAATGGAGGCTTCAGGAACGTCCTGACTTTC
14	-	TRBD1	TRBV7-8	TRBJ1-5	CASSHRGSNQPQHF	TGTGCCAGCAGTCACAGGGGAAGCAATCAGCCCCAGCATTTT
13	-	-	TRBV18	TRBJ1-6	CASSPHSNSPLHF	TGTGCCAGCTCACCACATTCTAATTCACCCCTCCACTTT
16	-	TRBD2	TRBV5-1	TRBJ2-3	CASRPGLAASTDTQYF	TGCGCCAGCAGGCCCGGACTAGCGGCTAGCACAGATACGCAGTATTTT
13	-	-	TRBV6-1	TRBJ1-1	CASSVKGNTEAFF	TGTGCCAGCAGTGTAAAGGGGAACACTGAAGCTTTCTTT
11	-	-	TRBV5-1	TRBJ1-1	CASNAGGEAFF	TGCGCCAGCAACGCAGGCGGAGAAGCTTTCTTT
13	-	-	TRBV15	TRBJ1-1	CATSRDSDTEAFF	TGTGCCACCAGCAGAGATTCTGACACTGAAGCTTTCTTT
14	-	TRBD2	TRBV7-2	TRBJ2-2	CASSSGLAPGELFF	TGTGCCAGCAGCTCCGGACTAGCGCCCGGGGAGCTGTTTTTT
16	-	TRBD2	TRBV11-2	TRBJ2-2	CASSLGAGVIAGELFF	TGTGCCAGCAGCTTAGGAGCGGGAGTCATCGCCGGGGAGCTGTTTTTT
18	-	TRBD2	TRBV4-2	TRBJ2-2	CASSQDVAGGLADGELFF	TGTGCCAGCAGCCAAGATGTCGCGGGAGGACTAGCTGACGGGGAGCTGTTTTTT
11	-	-	TRBV11-2	TRBJ2-7	CASSSSYEQYF	TGTGCCAGCAGTAGCTCCTACGAGCAGTACTTC
14	-	-	TRBV19	TRBJ2-3	CASRQTGGADTQYF	TGTGCCAGTAGGCAGACAGGAGGCGCAGATACGCAGTATTTT
12	-	TRBD2	TRBV19	TRBJ2-4	CASRREGNIQYF	TGTGCCAGTAGGAGGGAGGGGAACATTCAGTACTTC
14	-	-	TRBV29-1	TRBJ2-7	CSVGRRIDSYEQYF	TGCAGCGTTGGCCGCAGGATCGACTCCTACGAGCAGTACTTC
14	-	TRBD1	TRBV7-7	TRBJ1-6	CASSLGRGRSPLHF	TGTGCTAGCAGCTTGGGCAGGGGGCGTTCACCCCTCCACTTT
13	-	TRBD1	TRBV30	TRBJ1-2	CAWSPQGDDGYTF	TGTGCCTGGAGTCCTCAGGGGGATGATGGCTACACCTTC
16	once	TRBD2	TRBV11-3	TRBJ2-1	CASSLEWRGSYNEQFF	TGTGCCAGCAGCTTAGAATGGCGGGGGAGCTACAATGAGCAGTTCTTC
14	-	-	TRBV11-2	TRBJ1-1	CASSPQGLGTEAFF	TGTGCCAGCAGCCCTCAGGGATTGGGCACTGAAGCTTTCTTT
11	-	-	TRBV29-1	TRBJ2-3	CSVAFTDTQYF	TGCAGCGTTGCATTTACAGATACGCAGTATTTT
16	-	-	TRBV19	TRBJ1-3	CASSIGPVYSGNTIYF	TGTGCCAGTAGTATCGGTCCCGTCTACTCTGGAAACACCATATATTTT
17	-	TRBD1	TRBV30	TRBJ1-2	CAWIHLPGQGAFSGYTF	TGTGCCTGGATTCACCTCCCGGGACAGGGGGCATTTAGCGGCTACACCTTC
15	-	-	TRBV5-1	TRBJ2-1	CASSSGGRSYNEQFF	TGCGCCAGCAGCTCCGGGGGTCGCTCCTACAATGAGCAGTTCTTC
13	-	-	TRBV5-6	TRBJ2-5	CASSSGPGETQYF	TGTGCCAGCAGCTCGGGACCTGGAGAGACCCAGTACTTC
15	-	-	TRBV6-1	TRBJ1-5	CASRFVSLSNQPQHF	TGTGCCAGCAGATTCGTTAGTCTGAGCAATCAGCCCCAGCATTTT
12	-	-	TRBV5-1	TRBJ2-5	CASSGPFGTQYF	TGCGCCAGCAGCGGACCCTTCGGGACCCAGTACTTC
17	-	TRBD2	TRBV14	TRBJ2-5	CASSQGDRLAPRETQYF	TGTGCCAGCAGCCAAGGAGACCGACTAGCGCCGAGGGAGACCCAGTACTTC
15	-	-	TRBV15	TRBJ2-5	CATSRDPAVQETQYF	TGTGCCACCAGCAGAGATCCGGCAGTGCAGGAGACCCAGTACTTC
18	-	TRBD2	TRBV10-1	TRBJ2-1	CASRGVAGDRTGNNEQFF	TGCGCCAGCAGGGGGGTAGCGGGAGATCGGACCGGTAACAATGAGCAGTTCTTC
16	-	-	TRBV18	TRBJ2-1	CASSPFSGIIANEQFF	TGTGCCAGCTCACCTTTCTCAGGGATAATAGCCAATGAGCAGTTCTTC
13	-	-	TRBV18	TRBJ1-1	CASLRGGNTEAFF	TGTGCCAGCCTACGGGGGGGGAACACTGAAGCTTTCTTT
15	few	-	TRBV5-1	TRBJ1-6	CASSLGGLPNSPLHF	TGCGCCAGCAGCTTGGGAGGATTACCTAATTCACCCCTCCACTTT
14	-	TRBD1	TRBV6-6	TRBJ1-1	CASRGTGMNTEAFF	TGTGCCAGCAGGGGGACAGGGATGAACACTGAAGCTTTCTTT
14	few	-	TRBV29-1	TRBJ2-5	CSAGGVVPQETQYF	TGCAGCGCAGGCGGAGTTGTGCCCCAAGAGACCCAGTACTTC
15	once	TRBD1	TRBV5-6	TRBJ1-4	CASSWTGGKGEKLFF	TGTGCCAGCAGCTGGACAGGGGGCAAGGGTGAAAAACTGTTTTTT
15	-	-	TRBV7-2	TRBJ2-3	CASSLGSWFPDTQYF	TGTGCCAGCAGTTTAGGGTCCTGGTTTCCAGATACGCAGTATTTT
16	-	TRBD2	TRBV6-6	TRBJ2-1	CASMPPGLAGQNEQFF	TGTGCCAGCATGCCCCCGGGACTAGCAGGGCAGAATGAGCAGTTCTTC